Presented here are 20 T cell receptor beta chains from one specimen sequenced in a study of OX40 agonist ivuxolimab in advanced cancers. Using immunoSEQ multiplex PCR, the repertoire was profiled, and TCRdb retains in-frame clones only, with some absent. The data contain 77,000 or so clones, more than 70% of them singletons. Sequenced here: CD4+ or CD8+ T cells sorted from blood, sampled in a trial of the OX40 agonist ivuxolimab. Receptor source: an adult with an advanced solid tumor such as melanoma, head and neck, liver or kidney cancer.

The chain couples TRBV5-5 to TRBJ1-1; TRBD1 matches 8 bases. CDR1 SGHKS and CDR2 YYEKEE come from the germline V gene (reference sequence). CDR3 size: 15 residues. The ends lost 1 base at V and 3 bases at J; junction bases unmatched: 5. The CDR3: CASSLIGQGHTEAFF. DNA of the CDR3: TGTGCCAGCAGCTTGATCGGACAGGGCCACACTGAAGCTTTCTTT.

There are a few counts of this clone. The chain is built from TRBV5-1 and TRBJ1-1; D unresolved. In germline, CDR1 is SGHRS, CDR2 YFSETQ. This CDR3 comprises 16 residues. V lost 0 bases to trimming and J lost 4 bases, with 16 bases between them. The chain's CDR3 is CASSLGATESLTEAFF. DNA of the CDR3: TGCGCCAGCAGCTTGGGAGCCACGGAGAGCCTCACTGAAGCTTTCTTT. Combining the CDR3 with reference TRBV5-1 and TRBJ1-1 gives the whole variable domain KAGVTQTPRYLIKTRGQQVTLSCSPISGHRSVSWYQQTPGQGLQFLFEYFSETQRNKGNFPGRFSGRQFSNSRSEMNVSTLELGDSALYLCASSLGATESLTEAFFGQGTRLTVV.

The V gene is TRBV5-1, the J gene TRBJ1-4; perhaps TRBD1 as D (5 bases). Germline assignment: CDR1 SGHRS and CDR2 YFSETQ. This CDR3 is 15 amino acids long. Trimming pared 3 bases from V and 0 bases from J, leaving 9 bases between. CDR3 nucleotides: TGCGCCAGCAGCTCAATAGGGGCAACTAATGAAAAACTGTTTTTT. Translating gives CASSSIGATNEKLFF.

This clone was detected only a few times. This chain connects TRBV9 to TRBJ1-2, with D unclear. Trimming took off 3 bases at V and 11 bases at J, with 23 bases between the two ends. Germline CDR1 reads SGDLS; CDR2 reads YYNGEE. The length of the CDR3 is 15 residues. This CDR3 reads CASSGRLDGISSYTF. The CDR3 DNA reads TGTGCCAGCAGCGGACGGTTAGATGGGATATCTTCTTACACCTTC.

The chain uses TRBV5-8 and TRBJ1-1; no definite D call. V dropped 6 bases and J dropped 1 base, with 16 bases sitting between them. This CDR3 is 15 amino acids long. In germline, CDR1 is SGHTS, CDR2 YDEGEE. CDR3 DNA sequence: TGTGCCAGCATCCCTTCCCCCCCCGCGAACACTGAAGCTTTCTTT. Its translation is CASIPSPPANTEAFF.

The gene calls are TRBV7-3 and TRBJ2-3; a weak D match, TRBD2 (6 bases). Trimming cost V 3 bases and J 8 bases, with 15 bases left between them. Per the germline V gene, CDR1 is SGHTA and CDR2 is FQGTGA. The length of the CDR3 is 14 residues. For the CDR3, the DNA is TGTGCCAGCAGCTTCGGGACTCAGGGCGGTACGCAGTATTTT. It is translated as CASSFGTQGGTQYF. The full variable domain, in which reference TRBV7-3 and TRBJ2-3 provide the parts outside the CDR3, is GAGVSQTPSNKVTEKGKYVELRCDPISGHTALYWYRQSLGQGPEFLIYFQGTGAADDSGLPNDRFFAVRPEGSVSTLKIQRTERGDSAVYLCASSFGTQGGTQYFGPGTRLTVL.

The chain uses TRBV28 and TRBJ2-7, with TRBD1 identical over 7 bases. The CDR3 length is 12 residues. Germline V gene lookup returns CDR1 MDHEN and CDR2 SYDVKM. V lost 9 bases, J lost 4 bases, and 6 bases stayed unmatched. The CDR3 DNA is TGTGCCAGTAACAGGGGCTCGTACGAGCAGTACTTC. This translates into CASNRGSYEQYF.

This rearrangement joins TRBV19 to TRBJ2-4; the match to TRBD1 covers 8 bases. The CDR3 totals 16 residues. Germline CDR1 LNHDA, CDR2 SQIVND (reference sequence). V shed 4 bases and J 0 bases; nucleotides not matched to a gene: 5. The chain's CDR3 is CASSTYQGAAKNIQYF. The CDR3 DNA is TGTGCCAGTAGTACATACCAGGGGGCAGCCAAAAACATTCAGTACTTC.

The rearrangement links TRBV6-1 to TRBJ2-2; no clear D. The V end was cut by 8 bases, the J end by 2 bases, with 6 bases between. The V gene's germline CDR1 is MNHNS and CDR2 SASEGT. CDR3 size: 12 residues. The CDR3 spells CASSTNTGELFF. For the CDR3, the DNA is TGTGCCAGCTCGACAAACACCGGGGAGCTGTTTTTT.

The chain couples TRBV30 to TRBJ2-7, with TRBD1 identical over 9 bases. The V gene's germline CDR1 is GTSNPN and CDR2 SVGIG (reference sequence). V lost 2 bases and J lost 1; bases outside the gene matches: 3. The CDR3 covers 14 residues. The CDR3 region is CAWSWGQGSYEQYF. CDR3 nucleotides: TGTGCCTGGAGTTGGGGACAGGGATCCTACGAGCAGTACTTC.

The chain links TRBV5-1 to TRBJ2-1; maybe TRBD2 (6 bases). The CDR3 contains 16 residues. Trimming pared 4 bases from V and 0 bases from J, leaving 14 bases between. Germline V gene lookup returns CDR1 SGHRS and CDR2 YFSETQ. The CDR3 is CASSPTLSGSYNEQFF. CDR3 nucleotides: TGCGCCAGCAGCCCAACACTTAGCGGCTCCTACAATGAGCAGTTCTTC.

The chain combines TRBV29-1 with TRBJ2-7; 12 bases align to TRBD1. The CDR3 has 13 residues. Per germline, CDR1 SQVTM and CDR2 ANQGSEA. V was pared by 4 bases and J by 6 bases, with 4 bases of the junction left unmatched. CDR3 nucleotide sequence: TGCAGCGTTGTCCCGGGACAGGGGGCCGAGCAGTACTTC. Its protein product is CSVVPGQGAEQYF.

This clone was counted once. V and J are TRBV4-2 and TRBJ2-3, with 13 bases matching TRBD2. The V segment lost 4 bases and the J segment 0 bases; nucleotides outside the gene matches: 4. In germline, CDR1 is LGHNA, CDR2 YNFKEQ. The CDR3 contains 17 residues. The DNA of the CDR3 is TGTGCCAGCAGCCGGGGACTAGCGGGGTCTAGCACAGATACGCAGTATTTT. It is translated as CASSRGLAGSSTDTQYF.

This clone was counted only a few times. The chain combines TRBV7-3 with TRBJ1-1; 7 bases agree with TRBD1. From germline, CDR1 is SGHTA and CDR2 FQGTGA. V dropped 2 bases and J dropped 5; count of bases not matched to a gene: 2. This CDR3 spans 13 amino acids. In nucleotides, the CDR3 is TGTGCCAGCAGCTTAGGGGACAGAACTGAAGCTTTCTTT. This translates into CASSLGDRTEAFF.

This chain joins TRBV6-6 and TRBJ1-1; D is uncertain. The CDR3 has 14 residues. Germline V lookup: CDR1 MNHNY, CDR2 SVGAGI (reference sequence). V was trimmed by 2 bases and J by 1 base, leaving 8 bases between them. This chain's CDR3 is CASSYREGNTEAFF. The CDR3 DNA reads TGTGCCAGCAGTTACAGGGAAGGGAACACTGAAGCTTTCTTT.

The rearrangement links TRBV5-1 to TRBJ2-3, with D unclear. From germline, CDR1 is SGHRS and CDR2 YFSETQ. CDR3 size: 15 residues. Trimming cost V 2 bases and J 0 bases, with 10 bases left between them. CDR3 region: CASSLQLLSTDTQYF. The CDR3 coding sequence is TGCGCCAGCAGCTTACAACTTCTGAGCACAGATACGCAGTATTTT. Based on the CDR3 plus reference TRBV5-1 and TRBJ2-3, the full variable domain is KAGVTQTPRYLIKTRGQQVTLSCSPISGHRSVSWYQQTPGQGLQFLFEYFSETQRNKGNFPGRFSGRQFSNSRSEMNVSTLELGDSALYLCASSLQLLSTDTQYFGPGTRLTVL.

The CDR3 DNA is TGTGCCAGCTCACCGGACGGATCTTCGGGGTACGAGCAGTACTTC. Protein sequence: CASSPDGSSGYEQYF. The chain links TRBV18 to TRBJ2-7; D may be TRBD2 (5 bases). This CDR3 spans 15 amino acids. V lost 3 bases and J lost 4, with 16 bases in between. Looked up from germline, CDR1 is KGHSH and CDR2 is LQKENI.

The rearrangement links TRBV19 to TRBJ1-5; D might be TRBD1 (6 bases). Trimming removed 3 bases from V and 4 bases from J, with 13 bases in between. In germline, CDR1 is LNHDA, CDR2 SQIVND (reference sequence). This CDR3 is built from 15 residues. The CDR3 DNA is TGTGCCAGTAGTATTCACAGGGTGGGTAATCAGCCCCAGCATTTT. Protein: CASSIHRVGNQPQHF.

The chain recombines TRBV11-2 with TRBJ1-1; D unclear. V was pared by 5 bases and J by 1 base, with 11 bases between. The germline gives CDR1 SGHAT, CDR2 FQNNGV. The CDR3 length is 14 residues. CDR3 bases: TGTGCCAGCAGCGCGACCGGCTCGAACACTGAAGCTTTCTTT. This gives the protein CASSATGSNTEAFF.

This chain connects TRBV5-1 to TRBJ1-3, with 8 positions matching TRBD1. The CDR3 loop spans 16 amino acids. V was clipped by 4 bases and J by 0 bases; unmatched bases: 6. From germline, CDR1 is SGHRS and CDR2 YFSETQ. The CDR3 coding sequence is TGCGCCAGCAGCGGGGGGACAGGAGACTCTGGAAACACCATATATTTT. Residues: CASSGGTGDSGNTIYF.